This TCR beta chain was identified in a study of neurological immune-mediated disorders. TCRdb reanalysed the 5' RACE reads using MiXCR and keeps one entry per CDR3 protein. This repertoire shows some 48,000 distinct CDR3 sequences, more than 5% found once; its top ten account for roughly 1.5%. This clonotype was detected ten times or more. CDR1 SQVTM and CDR2 ANQGSEA come from the germline V gene. The V segment lost 4 bases and the J segment 5 bases; nucleotides outside the gene matches: 9. The CDR3 spans 15 residues. This TCR was sampled from a woman aged 18 to 35 with multiple sclerosis. The chain has TRBV29-1 and TRBJ1-1, with TRBD1 identical over 11 bases. The specimen sequenced was CD4+ T cells from blood. The CDR3 DNA reads as TGCAGCGTTGCTCTCAGGGGGACAGGGGGAACTGAAGCTTTCTTT. This gives the protein CSVALRGTGGTEAFF.